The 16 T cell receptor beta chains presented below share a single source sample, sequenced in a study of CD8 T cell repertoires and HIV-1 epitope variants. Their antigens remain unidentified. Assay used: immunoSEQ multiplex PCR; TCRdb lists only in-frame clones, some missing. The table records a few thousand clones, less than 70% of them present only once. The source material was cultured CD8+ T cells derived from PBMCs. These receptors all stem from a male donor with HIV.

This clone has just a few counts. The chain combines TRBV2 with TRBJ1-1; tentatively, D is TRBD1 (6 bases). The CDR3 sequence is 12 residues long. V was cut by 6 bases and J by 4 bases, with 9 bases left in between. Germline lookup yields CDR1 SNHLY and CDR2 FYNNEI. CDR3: CASRQGSTEAFF. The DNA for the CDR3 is TGTGCCAGCAGGCAGGGGAGCACTGAAGCTTTCTTT.

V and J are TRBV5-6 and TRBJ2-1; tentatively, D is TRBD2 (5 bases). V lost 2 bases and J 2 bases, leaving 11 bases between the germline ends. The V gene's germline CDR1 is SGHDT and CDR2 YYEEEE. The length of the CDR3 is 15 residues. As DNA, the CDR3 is TGTGCCAGCAGCTTCGAGGGAAGGACCTACAATGAGCAGTTCTTC. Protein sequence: CASSFEGRTYNEQFF. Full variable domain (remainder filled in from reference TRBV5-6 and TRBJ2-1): DAGVTQSPTHLIKTRGQQVTLRCSPKSGHDTVSWYQQALGQGPQFIFQYYEEEERQRGNFPDRFSGHQFPNYSSELNVNALLLGDSALYLCASSFEGRTYNEQFFGPGTRLTVL.

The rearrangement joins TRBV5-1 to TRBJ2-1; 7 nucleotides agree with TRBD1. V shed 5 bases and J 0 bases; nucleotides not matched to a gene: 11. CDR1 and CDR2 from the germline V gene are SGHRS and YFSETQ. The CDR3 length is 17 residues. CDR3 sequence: CASRTDLRGNSYNEQFF. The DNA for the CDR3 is TGCGCCAGCAGGACAGACCTCAGGGGGAACTCCTACAATGAGCAGTTCTTC.

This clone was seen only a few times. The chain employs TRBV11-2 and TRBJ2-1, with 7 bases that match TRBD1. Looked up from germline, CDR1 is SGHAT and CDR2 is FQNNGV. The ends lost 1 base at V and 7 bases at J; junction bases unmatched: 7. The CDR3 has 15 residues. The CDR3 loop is CASSLVRGILNEQFF. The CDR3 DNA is TGTGCCAGCAGCTTAGTCAGGGGGATTTTAAATGAGCAGTTCTTC.

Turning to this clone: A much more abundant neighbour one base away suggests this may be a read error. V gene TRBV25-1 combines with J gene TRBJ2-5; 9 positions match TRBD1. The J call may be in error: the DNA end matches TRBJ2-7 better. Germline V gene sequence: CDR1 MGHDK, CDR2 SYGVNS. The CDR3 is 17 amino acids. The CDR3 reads CASNSDRWDRETYEQYF. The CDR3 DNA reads TGTGCCAGCAATAGTGACCGATGGGACAGGGAAACCTACGAGCAGTACTTC.

The CDR3 is CASSLSGEQYF. The CDR3 nucleotides read TGTGCCAGCAGTCTTAGCGGTGAGCAGTACTTC. The V gene is TRBV14, the J gene TRBJ2-7, with TRBD2 as a possible D gene (6 bases). The CDR3 sequence is 11 residues long. The germline gives CDR1 SGHDN, CDR2 FVKESK. With 6 bases removed from V and 7 bases from J, the gap between germline ends came to 10 bases.

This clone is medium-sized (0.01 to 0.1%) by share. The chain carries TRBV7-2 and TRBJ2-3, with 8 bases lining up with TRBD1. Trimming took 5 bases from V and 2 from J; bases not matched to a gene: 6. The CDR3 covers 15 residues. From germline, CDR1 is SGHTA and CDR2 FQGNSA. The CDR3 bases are TGTGCCAGCAGCCCAGGACAGGGCAACACAGATACGCAGTATTTT. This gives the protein CASSPGQGNTDTQYF. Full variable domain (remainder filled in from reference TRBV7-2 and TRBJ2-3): GAGVSQSPSNKVTEKGKDVELRCDPISGHTALYWYRQSLGQGLEFLIYFQGNSAPDKSGLPSDRFSAERTGGSVSTLTIQRTQQEDSAVYLCASSPGQGNTDTQYFGPGTRLTVL.

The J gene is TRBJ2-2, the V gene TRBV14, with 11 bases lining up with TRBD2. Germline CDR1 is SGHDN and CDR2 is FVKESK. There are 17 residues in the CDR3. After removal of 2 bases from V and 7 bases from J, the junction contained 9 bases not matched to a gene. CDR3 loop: CASSQLRLAGILGELFF. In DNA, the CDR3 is TGTGCCAGCAGCCAACTTAGACTAGCGGGGATCCTCGGGGAGCTGTTTTTT.

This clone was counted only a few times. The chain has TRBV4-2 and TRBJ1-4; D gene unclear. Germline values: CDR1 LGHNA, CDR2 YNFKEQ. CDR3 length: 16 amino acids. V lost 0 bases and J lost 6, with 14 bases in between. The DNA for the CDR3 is TGTGCCAGCAGCCAAGATTTCCTTGGTGGGGATGAAAAACTGTTTTTT. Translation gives CASSQDFLGGDEKLFF.

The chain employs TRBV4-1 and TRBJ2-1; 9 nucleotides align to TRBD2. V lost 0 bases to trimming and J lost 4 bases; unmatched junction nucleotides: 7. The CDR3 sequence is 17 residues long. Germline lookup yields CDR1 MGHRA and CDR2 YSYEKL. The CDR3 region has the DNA TGCGCCAGCAGCCAAGACCGCCCTAGCGGGGTTTACAATGAGCAGTTCTTC. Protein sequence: CASSQDRPSGVYNEQFF.

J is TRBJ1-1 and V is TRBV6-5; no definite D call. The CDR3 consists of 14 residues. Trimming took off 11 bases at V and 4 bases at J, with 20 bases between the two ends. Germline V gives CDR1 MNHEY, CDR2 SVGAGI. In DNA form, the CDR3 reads TGTGCCCCCAGATCTGTGTCTTTGGGCACTGAAGCTTTCTTT. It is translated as CAPRSVSLGTEAFF.

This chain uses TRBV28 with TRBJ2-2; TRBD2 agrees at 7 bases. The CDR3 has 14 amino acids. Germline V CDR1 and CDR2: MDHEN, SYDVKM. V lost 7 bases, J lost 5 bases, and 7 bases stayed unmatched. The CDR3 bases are TGTGCCAGCATTAAAACTAGCGAAACCGGGGAGCTGTTTTTT. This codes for CASIKTSETGELFF.

This CDR3 is CASSLLVDSTNEKLFF. CDR3 DNA: TGTGCCAGCAGTTTACTAGTTGATTCAACTAATGAAAAACTGTTTTTT. This rearrangement joins TRBV28 to TRBJ1-4; the D is unclear. The V end lost 2 bases, the J end lost 0 bases, and 10 bases lay between the germline ends. The length of the CDR3 is 16 residues. From germline, CDR1 is MDHEN and CDR2 SYDVKM.

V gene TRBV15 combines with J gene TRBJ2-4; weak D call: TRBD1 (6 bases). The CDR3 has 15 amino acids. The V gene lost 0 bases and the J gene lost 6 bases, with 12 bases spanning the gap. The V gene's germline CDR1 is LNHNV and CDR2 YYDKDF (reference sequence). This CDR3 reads CATSREIGGGNIQYF. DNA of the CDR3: TGTGCCACCAGCAGAGAGATTGGGGGCGGAAACATTCAGTACTTC. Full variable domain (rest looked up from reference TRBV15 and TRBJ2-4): DAMVIQNPRYQVTQFGKPVTLSCSQTLNHNVMYWYQQKSSQAPKLLFHYYDKDFNNEADTPDNFQSRRPNTSFCFLDIRSPGLGDTAMYLCATSREIGGGNIQYFGAGTRLSVL.

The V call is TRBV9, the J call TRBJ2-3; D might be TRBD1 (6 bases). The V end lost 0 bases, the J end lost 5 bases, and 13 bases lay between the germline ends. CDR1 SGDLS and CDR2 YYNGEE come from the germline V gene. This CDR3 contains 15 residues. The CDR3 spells CASSVEKGVGDTQYF. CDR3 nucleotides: TGTGCCAGCAGCGTAGAGAAGGGGGTGGGAGATACGCAGTATTTT.

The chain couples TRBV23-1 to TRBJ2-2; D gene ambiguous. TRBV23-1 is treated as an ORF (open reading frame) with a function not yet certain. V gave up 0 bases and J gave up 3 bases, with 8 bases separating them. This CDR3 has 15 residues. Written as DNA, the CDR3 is TGCGCCAGCAGTCAATCGACCCTCTACACCGGGGAGCTGTTTTTT. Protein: CASSQSTLYTGELFF.